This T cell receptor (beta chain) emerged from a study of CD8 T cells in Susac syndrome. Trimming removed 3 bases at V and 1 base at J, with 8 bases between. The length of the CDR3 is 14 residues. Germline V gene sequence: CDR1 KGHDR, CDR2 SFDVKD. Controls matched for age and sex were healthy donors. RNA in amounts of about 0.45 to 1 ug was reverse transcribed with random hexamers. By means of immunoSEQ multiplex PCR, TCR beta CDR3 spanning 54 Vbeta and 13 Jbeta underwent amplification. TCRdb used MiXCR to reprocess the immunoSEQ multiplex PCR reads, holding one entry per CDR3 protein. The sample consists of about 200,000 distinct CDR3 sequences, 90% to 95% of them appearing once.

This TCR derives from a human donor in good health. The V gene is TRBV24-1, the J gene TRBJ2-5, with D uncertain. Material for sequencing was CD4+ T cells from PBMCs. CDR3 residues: CATSDATVQETQYF. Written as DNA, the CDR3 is TGTGCCACCAGTGATGCAACAGTCCAAGAGACCCAGTACTTC.